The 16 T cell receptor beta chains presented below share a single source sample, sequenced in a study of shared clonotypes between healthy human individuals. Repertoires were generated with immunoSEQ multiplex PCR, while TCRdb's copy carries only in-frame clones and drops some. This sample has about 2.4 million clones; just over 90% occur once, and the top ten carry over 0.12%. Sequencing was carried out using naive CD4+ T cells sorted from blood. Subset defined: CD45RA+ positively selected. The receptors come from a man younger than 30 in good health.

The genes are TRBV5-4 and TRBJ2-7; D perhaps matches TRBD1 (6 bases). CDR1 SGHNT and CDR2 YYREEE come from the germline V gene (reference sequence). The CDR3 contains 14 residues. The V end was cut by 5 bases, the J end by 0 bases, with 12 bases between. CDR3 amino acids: CASSLTGFSYEQYF. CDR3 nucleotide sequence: TGTGCCAGCAGTCTGACAGGTTTCTCCTACGAGCAGTACTTC.

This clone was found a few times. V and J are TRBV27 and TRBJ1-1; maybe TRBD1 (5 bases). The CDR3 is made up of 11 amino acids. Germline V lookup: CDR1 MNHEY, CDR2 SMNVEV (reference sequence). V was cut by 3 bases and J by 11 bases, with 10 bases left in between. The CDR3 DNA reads TGTGCCAGCAGTTTTGAGGGGAGGGCTTTCTTT. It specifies CASSFEGRAFF.

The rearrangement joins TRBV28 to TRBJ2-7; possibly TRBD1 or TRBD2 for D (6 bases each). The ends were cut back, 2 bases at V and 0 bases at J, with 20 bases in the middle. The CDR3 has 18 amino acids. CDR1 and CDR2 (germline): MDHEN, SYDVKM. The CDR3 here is CASSLPGAGHAISYEQYF. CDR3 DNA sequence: TGTGCCAGCAGTTTACCCGGGGCGGGACACGCCATCTCCTACGAGCAGTACTTC.

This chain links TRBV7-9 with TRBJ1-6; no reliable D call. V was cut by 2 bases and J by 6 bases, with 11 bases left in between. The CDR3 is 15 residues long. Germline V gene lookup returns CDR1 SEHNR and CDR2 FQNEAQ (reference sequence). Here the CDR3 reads CASSLSSQPNSPLHF. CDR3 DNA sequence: TGTGCCAGCAGCTTAAGTTCCCAGCCTAATTCACCCCTCCACTTT. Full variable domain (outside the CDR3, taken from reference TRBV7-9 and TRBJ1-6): DTGVSQNPRHKITKRGQNVTFRCDPISEHNRLYWYRQTLGQGPEFLTYFQNEAQLEKSRLLSDRFSAERPKGSFSTLEIQRTEQGDSAMYLCASSLSSQPNSPLHFGNGTRLTVT.

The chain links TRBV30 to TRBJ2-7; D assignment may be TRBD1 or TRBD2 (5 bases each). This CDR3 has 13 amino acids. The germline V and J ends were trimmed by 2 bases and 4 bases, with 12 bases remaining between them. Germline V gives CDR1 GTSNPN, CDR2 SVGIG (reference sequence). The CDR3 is CAWSNPWGYEQYF. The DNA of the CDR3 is TGTGCCTGGAGTAACCCTTGGGGGTACGAGCAGTACTTC.

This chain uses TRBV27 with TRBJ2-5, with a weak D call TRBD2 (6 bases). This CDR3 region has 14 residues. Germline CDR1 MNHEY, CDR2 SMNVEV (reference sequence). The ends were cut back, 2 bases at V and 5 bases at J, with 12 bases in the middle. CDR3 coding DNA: TGTGCCAGCAGTTTAAGGCGGGAAGGCGAGACCCAGTACTTC. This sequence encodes CASSLRREGETQYF.

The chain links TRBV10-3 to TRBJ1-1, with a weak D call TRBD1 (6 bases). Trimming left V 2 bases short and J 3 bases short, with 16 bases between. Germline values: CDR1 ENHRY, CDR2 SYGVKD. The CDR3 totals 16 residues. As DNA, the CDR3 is TGTGCCATCAGTGAGACGTTACAGGGATCCGACACTGAAGCTTTCTTT. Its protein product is CAISETLQGSDTEAFF.

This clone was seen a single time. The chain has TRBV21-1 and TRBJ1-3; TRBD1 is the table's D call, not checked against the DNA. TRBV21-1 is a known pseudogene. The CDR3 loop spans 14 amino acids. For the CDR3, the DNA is TGTGCCAGCAGCCCTTTTCAGGGGGGAAACACCATATATTTT. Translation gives CASSPFQGGNTIYF.

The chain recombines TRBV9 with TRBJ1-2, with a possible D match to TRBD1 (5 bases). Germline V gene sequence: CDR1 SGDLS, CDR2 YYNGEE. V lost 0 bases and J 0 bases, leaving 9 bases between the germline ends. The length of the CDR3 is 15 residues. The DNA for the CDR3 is TGTGCCAGCAGCGTAGGGGGCAAGACTAACTATGGCTACACCTTC. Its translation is CASSVGGKTNYGYTF. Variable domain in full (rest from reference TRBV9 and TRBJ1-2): DSGVTQTPKHLITATGQRVTLRCSPRSGDLSVYWYQQSLDQGLQFLIQYYNGEERAKGNILERFSAQQFPDLHSELNLSSLELGDSALYFCASSVGGKTNYGYTFGSGTRLTVV.

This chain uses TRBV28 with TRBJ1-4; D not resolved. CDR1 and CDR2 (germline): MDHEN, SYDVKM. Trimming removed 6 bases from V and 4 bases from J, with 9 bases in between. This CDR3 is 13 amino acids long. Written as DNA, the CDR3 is TGTGCCAGCAGCATAGCAGATAATGAAAAACTGTTTTTT. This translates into CASSIADNEKLFF.

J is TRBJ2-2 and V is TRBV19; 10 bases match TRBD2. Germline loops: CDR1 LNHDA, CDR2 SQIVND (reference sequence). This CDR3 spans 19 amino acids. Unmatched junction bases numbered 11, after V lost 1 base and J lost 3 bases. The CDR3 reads CASSIGRLAGVWYTGELFF. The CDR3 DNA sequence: TGTGCCAGTAGTATAGGTAGGCTAGCGGGAGTATGGTACACCGGGGAGCTGTTTTTT.

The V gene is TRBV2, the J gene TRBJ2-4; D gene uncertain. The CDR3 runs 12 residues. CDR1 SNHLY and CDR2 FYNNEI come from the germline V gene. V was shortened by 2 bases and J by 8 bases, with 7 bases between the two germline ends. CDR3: CASSENQDIQYF. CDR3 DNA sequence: TGTGCCAGCAGTGAAAACCAGGACATTCAGTACTTC. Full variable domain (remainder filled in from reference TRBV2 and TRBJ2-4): EPEVTQTPSHQVTQMGQEVILRCVPISNHLYFYWYRQILGQKVEFLVSFYNNEISEKSEIFDDQFSVERPDGSNFTLKIRSTKLEDSAMYFCASSENQDIQYFGAGTRLSVL.

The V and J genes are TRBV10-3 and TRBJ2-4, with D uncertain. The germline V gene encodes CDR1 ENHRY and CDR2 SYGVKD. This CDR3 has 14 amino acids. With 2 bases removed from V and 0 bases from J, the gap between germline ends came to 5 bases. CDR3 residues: CAISEDLAKNIQYF. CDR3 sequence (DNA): TGTGCCATCAGTGAGGACCTAGCCAAAAACATTCAGTACTTC.

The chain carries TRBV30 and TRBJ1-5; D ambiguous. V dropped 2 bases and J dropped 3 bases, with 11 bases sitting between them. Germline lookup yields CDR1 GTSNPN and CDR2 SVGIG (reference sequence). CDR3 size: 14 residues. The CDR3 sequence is CAWSSSPINQPQHF. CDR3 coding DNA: TGTGCCTGGAGTTCATCACCGATCAATCAGCCCCAGCATTTT. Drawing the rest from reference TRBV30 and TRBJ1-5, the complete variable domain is SQTIHQWPATLVQPVGSPLSLECTVEGTSNPNLYWYRQAAGRGLQLLFYSVGIGQISSEVPQNLSASRPQDRQFILSSKKLLLSDSGFYLCAWSSSPINQPQHFGDGTRLSIL.

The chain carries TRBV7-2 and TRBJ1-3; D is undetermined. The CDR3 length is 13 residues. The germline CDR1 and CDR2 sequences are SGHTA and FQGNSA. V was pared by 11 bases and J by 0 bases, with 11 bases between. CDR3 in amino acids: CASRLASGNTIYF. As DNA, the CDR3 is TGTGCCTCTAGGCTGGCCTCTGGAAACACCATATATTTT.

The CDR3 bases are TGCAGCGTTTCAGCCGTTGGACTAGCGGGATACGAGCAGTACTTC. This translates into CSVSAVGLAGYEQYF. J is TRBJ2-7 and V is TRBV29-1; 12 nucleotides match TRBD2. In germline, CDR1 is SQVTM, CDR2 ANQGSEA. The CDR3 extends over 15 amino acids. J was trimmed by 4 bases and V by 5 bases; bases with no gene match: 9.